This TCR beta chain is drawn from a study of shared clonotypes between healthy human individuals. Study details: The cohort comprised a couple of women and a few men. Their ages spanned 18 to 49 years.

The CDR3 is made up of 14 amino acids. V lost 6 bases and J 4 bases, leaving 15 bases between the germline ends. Germline-derived CDR1 and CDR2 are LNHDA and SQIVND (reference sequence). Every subset had its genomic DNA shared out evenly among several immunoSEQ plates. Sequenced by immunoSEQ multiplex PCR; TCRdb stores in-frame clones only, minus some. Of 730,000 or so clones in the sample, around 72% were seen once. The chain employs TRBV19 and TRBJ1-2; a weak D match, TRBD1 (6 bases). This receptor was taken from a woman in her 30s in good health. Sequenced: memory CD4+ T cells sorted from blood. The subset: CD45RA-negative fraction. CDR3 loop: CASSKQGLTYGYTF. The DNA of the CDR3 is TGTGCCAGTAGCAAACAGGGTTTAACCTATGGCTACACCTTC.